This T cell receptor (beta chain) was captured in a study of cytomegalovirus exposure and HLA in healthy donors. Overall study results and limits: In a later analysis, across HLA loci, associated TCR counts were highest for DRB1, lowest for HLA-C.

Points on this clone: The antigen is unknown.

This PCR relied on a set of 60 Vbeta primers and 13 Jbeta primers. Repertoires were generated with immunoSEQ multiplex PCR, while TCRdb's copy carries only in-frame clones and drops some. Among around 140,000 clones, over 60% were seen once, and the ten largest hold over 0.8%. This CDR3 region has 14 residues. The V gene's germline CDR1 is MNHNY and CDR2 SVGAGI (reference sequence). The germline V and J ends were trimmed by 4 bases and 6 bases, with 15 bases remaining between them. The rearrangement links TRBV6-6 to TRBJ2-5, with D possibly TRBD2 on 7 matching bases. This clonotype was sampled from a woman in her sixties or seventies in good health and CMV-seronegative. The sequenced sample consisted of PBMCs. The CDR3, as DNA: TGTGCCAGCAGTTCGTACGGGGGGCGGAAGACCCAGTACTTC. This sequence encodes CASSSYGGRKTQYF.